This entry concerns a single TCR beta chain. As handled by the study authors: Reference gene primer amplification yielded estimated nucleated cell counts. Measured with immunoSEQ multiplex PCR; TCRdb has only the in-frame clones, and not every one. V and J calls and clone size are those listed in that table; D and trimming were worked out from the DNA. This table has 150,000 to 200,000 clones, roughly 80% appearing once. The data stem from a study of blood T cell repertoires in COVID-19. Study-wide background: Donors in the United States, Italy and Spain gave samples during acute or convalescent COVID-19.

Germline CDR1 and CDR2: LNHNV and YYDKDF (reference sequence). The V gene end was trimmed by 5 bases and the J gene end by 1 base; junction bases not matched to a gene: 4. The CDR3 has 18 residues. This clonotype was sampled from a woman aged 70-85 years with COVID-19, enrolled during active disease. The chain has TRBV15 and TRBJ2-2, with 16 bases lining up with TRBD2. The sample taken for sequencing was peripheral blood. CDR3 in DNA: TGTGCCACCAGCCGAGGGACTAGCGGGGGGGTGAACACCGGGGAGCTGTTTTTT. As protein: CATSRGTSGGVNTGELFF.